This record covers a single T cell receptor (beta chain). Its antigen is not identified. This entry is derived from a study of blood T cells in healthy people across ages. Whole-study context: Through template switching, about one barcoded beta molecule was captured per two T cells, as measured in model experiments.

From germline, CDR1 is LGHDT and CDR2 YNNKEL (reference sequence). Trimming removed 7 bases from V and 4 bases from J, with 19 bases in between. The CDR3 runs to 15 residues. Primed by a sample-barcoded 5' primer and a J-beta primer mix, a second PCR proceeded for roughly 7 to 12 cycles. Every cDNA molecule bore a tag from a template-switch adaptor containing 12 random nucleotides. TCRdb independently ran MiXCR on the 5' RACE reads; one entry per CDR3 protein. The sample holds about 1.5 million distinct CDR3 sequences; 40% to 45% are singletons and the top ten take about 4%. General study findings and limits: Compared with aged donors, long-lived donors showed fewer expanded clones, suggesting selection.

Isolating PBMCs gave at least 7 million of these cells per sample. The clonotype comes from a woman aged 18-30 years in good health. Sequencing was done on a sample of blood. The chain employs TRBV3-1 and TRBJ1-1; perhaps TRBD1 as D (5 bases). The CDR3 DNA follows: TGTGCCAGCACCCCGAGGGGTTTGGGGAGCACTGAAGCTTTCTTT. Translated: CASTPRGLGSTEAFF. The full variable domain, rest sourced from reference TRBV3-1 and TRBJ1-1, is DTAVSQTPKYLVTQMGNDKSIKCEQNLGHDTMYWYKQDSKKFLKIMFSYNNKELIINETVPNRFSPKSPDKAHLNLHINSLELGDSAVYFCASTPRGLGSTEAFFGQGTRLTVV.